The next 7 T cell receptor beta chains were all read from a single sample in a study of cytomegalovirus exposure and HLA in healthy donors. TCRdb keeps only in-frame clones here, not all; method: immunoSEQ multiplex PCR. Of fewer than 400,000 clones in the sample, over 75% were seen once. The sequenced sample was PBMCs. These receptors came from a man younger than 40 in good health and CMV-seronegative.

V and J are TRBV5-6 and TRBJ1-6; D may be TRBD1 (6 bases). Trimming removed 2 bases from V and 5 bases from J, with 14 bases in between. This CDR3 is 16 amino acids long. Germline V gene lookup returns CDR1 SGHDT and CDR2 YYEEEE. CDR3 in DNA: TGTGCCAGCAGCTTATTCCCCGGACAGAATAATTCACCCCTCCACTTT. Translated: CASSLFPGQNNSPLHF.

A few counts support this clone. The chain carries TRBV7-5 and TRBJ1-1. TRBV7-5 is shown as a pseudogene. This CDR3 has 15 amino acids. DNA for the CDR3: TGTGCCAGAAGCTTAGATCAACTCGGGAACACTGAAGCTTTCTTT. Translating it yields CARSLDQLGNTEAFF.

The gene calls are TRBV5-6 and TRBJ2-6; 7 bases fit TRBD2. With V trimmed by 5 bases and J by 1 base, 6 bases remained unmatched. The germline gives CDR1 SGHDT, CDR2 YYEEEE. The CDR3 consists of 16 residues. The CDR3 sequence: CASRARENSGANVLTF. CDR3 DNA sequence: TGTGCCAGCAGGGCGCGGGAGAATTCTGGGGCCAACGTCCTGACTTTC.

The chain has TRBV11-2 and TRBJ2-7, with 10 bases identical to TRBD1. The V gene's germline CDR1 is SGHAT and CDR2 FQNNGV. J gave up 5 bases and V 7 bases, and 5 bases lay outside the gene matches. The CDR3 runs 13 residues. Written as DNA, the CDR3 is TGTGCCAGCAAGGAGACAGGGGGCGACGAGCAGTACTTC. Translated, it gives CASKETGGDEQYF.

This clone was found once. The chain couples TRBV14 to TRBJ1-4, with unresolved D. From germline, CDR1 is SGHDN and CDR2 FVKESK. The CDR3 runs to 15 residues. V lost 1 base, J lost 1 base, and 7 bases lay in between. The DNA of the CDR3 is TGTGCCAGCAGCCAAGGAGGAAGAACTAATGAAAAACTGTTTTTT. Its translation: CASSQGGRTNEKLFF.

The J gene is TRBJ2-7, the V gene TRBV7-6; perhaps TRBD2 as D (6 bases). V lost 5 bases to trimming and J lost 0 bases, with 17 bases between them. CDR1 is SGHVS and CDR2 is FNYEAQ in the germline V gene. This CDR3 comprises 16 residues. The CDR3 DNA is TGTGCCAGCAGCATGACCCGGCGACTAGTCTCCTACGAGCAGTACTTC. It yields the protein CASSMTRRLVSYEQYF. The whole variable domain, filled in from reference TRBV7-6 and TRBJ2-7, reads GAGVSQSPRYKVTKRGQDVALRCDPISGHVSLYWYRQALGQGPEFLTYFNYEAQQDKSGLPNDRFSAERPEGSISTLTIQRTEQRDSAMYRCASSMTRRLVSYEQYFGPGTRLTVT.

This clone was detected only once. The rearrangement joins TRBV6-6 to TRBJ1-6; D remains unclear. Germline V gene data show CDR1 as MNHNY and CDR2 as SVGAGI (reference sequence). V was pared by 5 bases and J by 7 bases, with 15 bases between. This CDR3 comprises 15 residues. The CDR3 loop reads CASSQSLPGNSPLHF. In DNA form, the CDR3 reads TGTGCCAGCAGTCAAAGCCTCCCGGGGAATTCACCCCTCCACTTT.